This TCR beta chain was documented in a study of spatial heterogeneity in lung cancer. Study-wide background: PBMC samples from follow-up, where available, were sequenced a median of approximately 24 months after resection. Alpha-chain detections were consistently fewer than beta-chain detections among the sequences. Raw reads showed each unique TCR and UMI combination turning up more than ten times on average.

Study-wide findings and caveats: At tumor resection, ubiquitous expanded TCRs were detected in blood more often than later.

Time point of the sample: blood at routine non-recurrence follow-up after resection. TCRdb processed the 5' RACE reads anew with MiXCR; each CDR3 protein has one entry. This table has some 41,000 distinct CDR3 sequences, under 12% appearing once. The CDR3 runs 14 residues. V lost 1 base, J lost 5 bases, and 9 bases lay in between. Germline V gene lookup returns CDR1 SGHKS and CDR2 YYEKEE (reference sequence). This clonotype came up a few times. Antigen: not known. The rearrangement joins TRBV5-5 to TRBJ1-4; D unresolved. The sequence came from a female donor with early-stage non-small cell lung cancer. The sequenced sample was PBMCs, obtained at follow-up. The CDR3 protein is CASSLRNSNEKLFF. CDR3 sequence (DNA): TGTGCCAGCAGCTTGCGAAACTCGAATGAAAAACTGTTTTTT.